The clone carrying this T cell receptor (beta chain) appeared a single time. Its specificity is not known. In germline, CDR1 is SEHNR, CDR2 FQNEAQ (reference sequence). V lost 6 bases, J lost 4 bases, and 19 bases lay in between. The CDR3 sequence is 15 residues long. Some clones are missing from TCRdb's copy, which holds only in-frame ones; the method was immunoSEQ multiplex PCR. The sample shows more than 550,000 clones, about 90% of them seen only once. Naive CD8 populations comprised CD45RO-negative cells positively selected for CCR7, excluding terminally differentiated effector memory CD45RA+ cells. Donors, without exception, were Caucasian adults residing in Nashville, Tennessee. This record belongs to a study of shared clonotypes between healthy human individuals. In the study overall: Researchers assigned three CD4 naive, three CD4 memory, two CD8 naive and one CD8 memory plate to each donor.

Study-wide results and limits: Between four donors, naive CD4 clonotypes were shared at a level of around 4.8%.

Sequencing input: naive CD8+ T cells sorted from blood. The rearrangement uses TRBV7-9 and TRBJ2-7; D might be TRBD1 or TRBD2, each matching 5 bases. This receptor was identified in a man aged 25 to 45 in good health. The CDR3 DNA sequence: TGTGCCAGCAGTTCGACGGGACCTTATTTTTACGAGCAGTACTTC. It codes for CASSSTGPYFYEQYF. The whole variable domain, filled in from reference TRBV7-9 and TRBJ2-7, reads DTGVSQNPRHKITKRGQNVTFRCDPISEHNRLYWYRQTLGQGPEFLTYFQNEAQLEKSRLLSDRFSAERPKGSFSTLEIQRTEQGDSAMYLCASSSTGPYFYEQYFGPGTRLTVT.